Below are 13 T cell receptor beta chains sequenced from a single sample in a study of blood T cells in healthy people across ages. A sample-barcoded 5' primer and a J-beta primer mix were used in a second PCR of roughly 7 to 11 cycles. TCRdb reanalysed the 5' RACE reads using MiXCR and keeps one entry per CDR3 protein. The sample shows approximately 1.5 million distinct CDR3 sequences, around 35% of them seen only once. Sequences were obtained from blood. The receptors were sampled from a woman in her 30s in good health.

This clonotype occurred once. The chain has TRBV27 and TRBJ2-2, with 7 bases identical to TRBD2. This CDR3 spans 14 amino acids. Germline CDR1 and CDR2: MNHEY and SMNVEV (reference sequence). Trimming took 6 bases from V and 7 from J; bases not matched to a gene: 8. This CDR3 reads CASRPGGGFGELFF. The CDR3 nucleotides read TGTGCCAGCAGACCTGGGGGGGGTTTCGGGGAGCTGTTTTTT.

The chain joins TRBV9 to TRBJ1-2; no clear D. The germline gives CDR1 SGDLS, CDR2 YYNGEE. The CDR3 consists of 14 residues. Trimming removed 0 bases at V and 8 bases at J, with 14 bases between. The CDR3 sequence: CASSVGSERAGYTF. DNA of the CDR3: TGTGCCAGCAGCGTAGGGTCCGAGCGCGCGGGCTACACCTTC.

This clonotype was detected a few times. This chain uses TRBV5-1 with TRBJ2-5, with TRBD1 as a possible D gene (6 bases). CDR1 SGHRS and CDR2 YFSETQ come from the germline V gene. The CDR3 runs to 15 residues. V lost 0 bases and J 4 bases, leaving 13 bases between the germline ends. In DNA, the CDR3 is TGCGCCAGCAGCTTGGGGGTCGGGACACGAGAGACCCAGTACTTC. Its translation is CASSLGVGTRETQYF. The entire variable domain, with the rest obtained from reference TRBV5-1 and TRBJ2-5, is as follows: KAGVTQTPRYLIKTRGQQVTLSCSPISGHRSVSWYQQTPGQGLQFLFEYFSETQRNKGNFPGRFSGRQFSNSRSEMNVSTLELGDSALYLCASSLGVGTRETQYFGPGTRLLVL.

This clonotype was seen at least ten times. The rearrangement uses TRBV6-2 or TRBV6-3 and TRBJ2-3, with a possible D match to TRBD2 (6 bases). Germline lookup yields CDR1 MNHEY and CDR2 SVGEGT. CDR3 size: 13 residues. V was pared by 5 bases and J by 6 bases, with 12 bases between. CDR3 sequence (DNA): TGTGCCAGCAGTACCGCTGGGAGGGATACGCAGTATTTT. The encoded protein is CASSTAGRDTQYF.

The V gene is TRBV12-3 or TRBV12-4, the J gene TRBJ1-5, with 11 bases matching TRBD1. Unmatched junction bases numbered 5, after V lost 5 bases and J lost 5 bases. This CDR3 region has 15 residues. The CDR3: CASSGPGQGDQPQHF. The CDR3 DNA reads TGTGCCAGCAGTGGCCCGGGACAGGGGGATCAGCCCCAGCATTTT.

The V call is TRBV3-1, the J call TRBJ2-7; D tentatively fits TRBD1 or TRBD2 (5 bases each). Germline loops: CDR1 LGHDT, CDR2 YNNKEL (reference sequence). The CDR3 has 15 amino acids. The ends were cut back, 0 bases at V and 2 bases at J, with 11 bases in the middle. The CDR3: CASSQEGEWPYEQYF. CDR3 nucleotide sequence: TGTGCCAGCAGCCAAGAGGGGGAGTGGCCCTACGAGCAGTACTTC.

The table lists this clonotype with a few counts. The chain has TRBV6-6 and TRBJ2-5; TRBD1 is a possible D gene (5 bases). V shed 5 bases and J shed 5 bases, with 21 bases lying between them. The CDR3 contains 16 residues. Germline CDR1 is MNHNY and CDR2 is SVGAGI (reference sequence). The CDR3 nucleotides read TGTGCCAGCAGTCCCCTGGGTGAAGGGGCTCGTGAGACCCAGTACTTC. Residues: CASSPLGEGARETQYF.

This clonotype was seen only once. CDR3 in amino acids: CASSWTRAETQYF. The CDR3 DNA reads TGTGCCAGTAGTTGGACTAGAGCTGAGACCCAGTACTTC. The chain recombines TRBV19 with TRBJ2-5; 7 bases map to TRBD2. This CDR3 has 13 residues. The ends lost 5 bases at V and 5 bases at J; junction bases unmatched: 5. The germline V gene encodes CDR1 LNHDA and CDR2 SQIVND (reference sequence).

This clonotype was observed a handful of times. This sequence joins TRBV20-1 and TRBJ1-2; D call uncertain. Trimming removed 3 bases from V and 8 bases from J, with 10 bases in between. The CDR3 sequence is 11 residues long. Germline loops: CDR1 DFQATT, CDR2 SNEGSKA (reference sequence). CDR3 amino acids: CSASPPGGYTF. The CDR3 DNA follows: TGCAGTGCTAGTCCTCCGGGGGGCTACACCTTC.

The gene calls are TRBV2 and TRBJ2-1, with TRBD1 matching 9 bases. J lost 7 bases, V lost 6 bases, and 16 bases had no gene match. CDR1 SNHLY and CDR2 FYNNEI come from the germline V gene. The CDR3 runs to 17 residues. DNA of the CDR3: TGTGCCAGCAGGGACTTAGAACGGGACAGGGTTTGGAATGAGCAGTTCTTC. Translation gives CASRDLERDRVWNEQFF.

This clonotype occurred a few times. The V gene is TRBV20-1, the J gene TRBJ2-3, with 13 bases aligning to TRBD2. This CDR3 is built from 18 residues. The J segment lost 2 bases and the V segment lost 6 bases, leaving 14 bases of the junction unmatched. Germline V CDR1 and CDR2: DFQATT, SNEGSKA (reference sequence). CDR3 DNA: TGCAGTGCCCTGCGGCCGGGACTAGCGGGACCCTACACAGATACGCAGTATTTT. Its protein is CSALRPGLAGPYTDTQYF.

This clonotype was counted many times. The chain recombines TRBV4-1 with TRBJ1-5; 7 nucleotides line up with TRBD1. Germline trimming cut 4 bases from V and 5 bases from J; bases unmatched to any gene: 8. Germline V gene sequence: CDR1 MGHRA, CDR2 YSYEKL. There are 15 residues in the CDR3. CDR3 nucleotides: TGCGCCAGCAGCCGGGGCAGGGGGGCGGATCAGCCCCAGCATTTT. Translation: CASSRGRGADQPQHF.

The chain couples TRBV3-1 to TRBJ2-4; 7 bases are a match to TRBD2. V lost 4 bases to trimming and J lost 1 base; unmatched junction nucleotides: 16. This CDR3 contains 19 residues. Germline loops: CDR1 LGHDT, CDR2 YNNKEL (reference sequence). The DNA of the CDR3 is TGTGCCAGCAGCCGCCAGCTAGCGGTGCCTAGGATGGCCAAAAACATTCAGTACTTC. Amino acid sequence: CASSRQLAVPRMAKNIQYF. Using reference TRBV3-1 and TRBJ2-4 for the parts outside the CDR3, the full variable domain is DTAVSQTPKYLVTQMGNDKSIKCEQNLGHDTMYWYKQDSKKFLKIMFSYNNKELIINETVPNRFSPKSPDKAHLNLHINSLELGDSAVYFCASSRQLAVPRMAKNIQYFGAGTRLSVL.